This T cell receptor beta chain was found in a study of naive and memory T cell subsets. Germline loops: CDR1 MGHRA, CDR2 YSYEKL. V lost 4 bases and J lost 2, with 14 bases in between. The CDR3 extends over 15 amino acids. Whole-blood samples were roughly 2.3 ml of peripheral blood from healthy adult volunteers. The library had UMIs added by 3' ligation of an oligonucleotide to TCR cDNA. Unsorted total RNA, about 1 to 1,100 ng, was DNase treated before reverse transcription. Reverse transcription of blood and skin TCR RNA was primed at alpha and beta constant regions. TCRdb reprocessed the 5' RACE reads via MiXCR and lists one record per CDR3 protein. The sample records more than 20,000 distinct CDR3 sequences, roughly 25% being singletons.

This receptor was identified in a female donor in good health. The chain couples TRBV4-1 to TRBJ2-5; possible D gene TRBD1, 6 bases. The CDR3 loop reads CASSLLQGQQETQYF. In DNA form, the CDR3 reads TGCGCCAGCAGCCTTTTGCAGGGGCAGCAAGAGACCCAGTACTTC.